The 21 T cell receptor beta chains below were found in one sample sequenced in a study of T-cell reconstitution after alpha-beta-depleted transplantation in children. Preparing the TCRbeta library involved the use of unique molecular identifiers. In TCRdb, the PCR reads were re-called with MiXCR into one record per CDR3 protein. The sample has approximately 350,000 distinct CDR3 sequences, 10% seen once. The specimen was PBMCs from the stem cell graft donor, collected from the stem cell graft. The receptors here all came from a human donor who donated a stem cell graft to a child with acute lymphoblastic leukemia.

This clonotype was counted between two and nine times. The CDR3 DNA sequence: TGCAGTGCTAGTGGTCTAGCGGGAGGCACCGCCTACGAGCAGTACTTC. This codes for CSASGLAGGTAYEQYF. The V and J genes are TRBV20-1 and TRBJ2-7; TRBD2 agrees at 11 bases. CDR1 and CDR2 (germline): DFQATT, SNEGSKA (reference sequence). The CDR3 length is 16 residues. V lost 3 bases to trimming and J lost 2 bases; unmatched junction nucleotides: 9.

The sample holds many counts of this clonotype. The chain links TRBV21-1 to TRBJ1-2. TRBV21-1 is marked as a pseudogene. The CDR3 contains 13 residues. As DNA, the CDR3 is TGTGCCAGCAGCAAACAGGGCTACTATGGCTACACCTTC. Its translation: CASSKQGYYGYTF.

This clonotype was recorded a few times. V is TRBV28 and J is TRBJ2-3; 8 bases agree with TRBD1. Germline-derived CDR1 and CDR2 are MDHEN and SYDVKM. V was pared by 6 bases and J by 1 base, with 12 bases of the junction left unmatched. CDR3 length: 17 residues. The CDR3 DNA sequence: TGTGCCAGCAGCCCAACAGGGGGAGGATCCCGCACAGATACGCAGTATTTT. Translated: CASSPTGGGSRTDTQYF. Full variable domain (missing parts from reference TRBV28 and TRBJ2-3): DVKVTQSSRYLVKRTGEKVFLECVQDMDHENMFWYRQDPGLGLRLIYFSYDVKMKEKGDIPEGYSVSREKKERFSLILESASTNQTSMYLCASSPTGGGSRTDTQYFGPGTRLTVL.

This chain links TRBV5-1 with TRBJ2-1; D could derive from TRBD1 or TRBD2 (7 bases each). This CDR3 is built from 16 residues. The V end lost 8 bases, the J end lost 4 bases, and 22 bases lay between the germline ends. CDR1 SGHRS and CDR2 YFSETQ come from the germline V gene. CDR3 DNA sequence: TGCGCCAGTGAAGGGGGCGGGAGCCTGGAATACAATGAGCAGTTCTTC. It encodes CASEGGGSLEYNEQFF.

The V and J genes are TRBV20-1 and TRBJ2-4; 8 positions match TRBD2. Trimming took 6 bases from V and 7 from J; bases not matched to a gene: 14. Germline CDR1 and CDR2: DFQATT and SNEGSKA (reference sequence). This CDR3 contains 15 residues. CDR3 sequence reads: CSARGILAADNIQYF. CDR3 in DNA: TGCAGTGCCCGAGGGATACTAGCGGCCGACAACATTCAGTACTTC.

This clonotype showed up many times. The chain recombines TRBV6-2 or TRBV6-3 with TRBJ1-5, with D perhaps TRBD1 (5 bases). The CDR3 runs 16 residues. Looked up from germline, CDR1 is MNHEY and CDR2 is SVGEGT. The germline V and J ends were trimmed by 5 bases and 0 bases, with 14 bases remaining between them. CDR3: CASSLQGPYSNQPQHF. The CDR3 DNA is TGTGCCAGCAGTCTCCAGGGTCCTTATAGCAATCAGCCCCAGCATTTT.

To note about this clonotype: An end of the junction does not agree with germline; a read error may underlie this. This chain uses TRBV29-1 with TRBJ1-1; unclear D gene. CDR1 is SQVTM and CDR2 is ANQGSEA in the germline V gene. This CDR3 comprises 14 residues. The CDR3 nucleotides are TGCAGCGTTAAAGATCACAGAGTGTACACTGAAGCTTTCTTT. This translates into CSVKDHRVYTEAFF.

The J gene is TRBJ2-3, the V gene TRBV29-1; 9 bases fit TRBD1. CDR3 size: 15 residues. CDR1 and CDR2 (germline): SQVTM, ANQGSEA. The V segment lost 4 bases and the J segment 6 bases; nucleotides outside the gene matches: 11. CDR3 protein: CSVGVMDRGSDTQYF. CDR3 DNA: TGCAGCGTTGGAGTGATGGACAGGGGTAGCGATACGCAGTATTTT.

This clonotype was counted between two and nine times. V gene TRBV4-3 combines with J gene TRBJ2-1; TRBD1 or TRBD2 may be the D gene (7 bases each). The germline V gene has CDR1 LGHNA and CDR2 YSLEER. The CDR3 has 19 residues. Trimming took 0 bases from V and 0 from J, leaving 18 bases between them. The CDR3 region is CASSQELGGGWSSYNEQFF. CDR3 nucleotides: TGCGCCAGCAGCCAAGAATTGGGAGGGGGCTGGAGCTCCTACAATGAGCAGTTCTTC.

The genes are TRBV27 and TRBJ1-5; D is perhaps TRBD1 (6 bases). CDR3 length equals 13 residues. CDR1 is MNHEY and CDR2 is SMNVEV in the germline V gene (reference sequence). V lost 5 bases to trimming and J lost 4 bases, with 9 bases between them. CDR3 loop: CASSRGTNQPQHF. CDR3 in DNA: TGTGCCAGCAGTCGTGGGACAAATCAGCCCCAGCATTTT.

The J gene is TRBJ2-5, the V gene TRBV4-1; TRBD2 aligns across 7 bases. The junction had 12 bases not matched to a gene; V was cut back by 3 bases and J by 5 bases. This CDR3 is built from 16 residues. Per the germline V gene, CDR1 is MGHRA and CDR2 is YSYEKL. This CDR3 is CASSHFGAGVVETQYF. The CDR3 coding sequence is TGCGCCAGCAGCCACTTTGGGGCGGGAGTTGTTGAGACCCAGTACTTC.

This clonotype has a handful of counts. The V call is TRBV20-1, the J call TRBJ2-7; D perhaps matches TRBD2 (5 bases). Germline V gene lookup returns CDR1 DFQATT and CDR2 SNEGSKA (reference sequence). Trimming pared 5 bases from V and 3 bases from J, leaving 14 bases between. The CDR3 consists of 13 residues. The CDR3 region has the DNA TGCAGTGCTGAAACCCCTAGCAGCTACGAGCAGTACTTC. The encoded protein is CSAETPSSYEQYF.

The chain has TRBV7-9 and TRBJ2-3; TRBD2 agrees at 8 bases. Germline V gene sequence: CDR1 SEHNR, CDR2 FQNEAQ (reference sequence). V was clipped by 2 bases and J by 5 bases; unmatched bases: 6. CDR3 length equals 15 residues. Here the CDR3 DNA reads TGTGCCAGCAGCTTAACAGCGGGAGAAGGAGATACGCAGTATTTT. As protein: CASSLTAGEGDTQYF.

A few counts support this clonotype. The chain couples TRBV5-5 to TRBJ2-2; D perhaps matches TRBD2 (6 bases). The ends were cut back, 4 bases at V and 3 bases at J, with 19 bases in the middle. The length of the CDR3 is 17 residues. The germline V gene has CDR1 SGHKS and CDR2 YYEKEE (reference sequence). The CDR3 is CASSKRIRDLDTGELFF. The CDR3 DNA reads TGTGCCAGCAGCAAACGAATCAGGGACTTGGACACCGGGGAGCTGTTTTTT.

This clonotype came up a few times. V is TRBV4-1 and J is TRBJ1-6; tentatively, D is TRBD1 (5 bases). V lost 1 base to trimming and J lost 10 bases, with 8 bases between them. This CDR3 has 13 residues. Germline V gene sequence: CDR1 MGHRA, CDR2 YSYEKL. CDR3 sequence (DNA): TGCGCCAGCAGCCAAGCAGGGCCCTCACCCCTCCACTTT. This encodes CASSQAGPSPLHF.

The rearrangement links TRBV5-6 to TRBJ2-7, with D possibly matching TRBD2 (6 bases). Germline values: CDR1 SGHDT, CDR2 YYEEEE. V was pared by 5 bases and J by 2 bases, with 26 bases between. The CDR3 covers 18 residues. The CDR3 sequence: CASRTTGVGPSEPYEQYF. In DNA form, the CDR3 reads TGTGCCAGCAGGACAACTGGGGTGGGGCCTAGCGAACCCTACGAGCAGTACTTC.

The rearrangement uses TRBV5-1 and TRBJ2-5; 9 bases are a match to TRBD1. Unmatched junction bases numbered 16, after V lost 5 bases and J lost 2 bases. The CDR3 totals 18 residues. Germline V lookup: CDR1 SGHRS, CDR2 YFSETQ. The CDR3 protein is CASRRQGTGLSGQETQYF. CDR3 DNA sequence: TGCGCCAGCAGACGCCAAGGGACAGGGCTGTCGGGACAAGAGACCCAGTACTTC.

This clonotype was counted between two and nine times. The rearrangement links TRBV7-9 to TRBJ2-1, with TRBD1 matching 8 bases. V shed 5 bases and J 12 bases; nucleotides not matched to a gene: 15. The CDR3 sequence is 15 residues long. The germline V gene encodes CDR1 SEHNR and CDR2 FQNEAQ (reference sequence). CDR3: CASSPGTGAILGQFF. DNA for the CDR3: TGTGCCAGCAGCCCGGGGACAGGAGCCATTCTCGGGCAGTTCTTC.

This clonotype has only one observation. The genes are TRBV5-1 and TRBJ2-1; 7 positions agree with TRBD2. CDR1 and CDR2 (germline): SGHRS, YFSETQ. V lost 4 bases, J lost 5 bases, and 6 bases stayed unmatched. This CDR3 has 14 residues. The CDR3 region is CASSGGDWNNEQFF. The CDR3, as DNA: TGCGCCAGCAGCGGGGGGGACTGGAACAATGAGCAGTTCTTC.

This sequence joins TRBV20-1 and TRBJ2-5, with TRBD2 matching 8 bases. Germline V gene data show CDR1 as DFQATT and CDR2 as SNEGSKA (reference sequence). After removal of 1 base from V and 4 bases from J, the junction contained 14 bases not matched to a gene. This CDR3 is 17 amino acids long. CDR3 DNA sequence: TGCAGTGCTAGAGTAGCGGGGAGCGGGAGCTGGGTAGAGACCCAGTACTTC. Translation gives CSARVAGSGSWVETQYF.

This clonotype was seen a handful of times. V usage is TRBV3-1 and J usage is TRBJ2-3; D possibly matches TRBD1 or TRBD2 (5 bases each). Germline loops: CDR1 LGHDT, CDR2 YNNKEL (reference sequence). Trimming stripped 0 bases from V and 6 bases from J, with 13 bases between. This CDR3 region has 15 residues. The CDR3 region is CASSQDSSGTDTQYF. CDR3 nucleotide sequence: TGTGCCAGCAGCCAAGATTCCTCTGGGACCGATACGCAGTATTTT.